This record looks at one T cell receptor beta chain sequence and its context. Trimming took off 4 bases at V and 12 bases at J, with 16 bases between the two ends. CDR3 length: 13 amino acids. CDR1 is SGHDN and CDR2 is FVKESK in the germline V gene. Naive CD8 cells, CD45RO-negative and positively selected for CCR7, excluded terminally differentiated effector memory CD45RA+ cells. This table comes from immunoSEQ multiplex PCR, and its TCRdb copy is limited to in-frame clones, with some not included. The table records about 820,000 clones, 85% to 95% of them present only once. The data derive from a study of shared clonotypes between healthy human individuals.

The origin of this receptor is a man younger than 45 in good health. The rearrangement uses TRBV14 and TRBJ2-1, with a weak D call TRBD2 (6 bases). Sequences were obtained from naive CD8+ T cells sorted from blood. The CDR3, as DNA: TGTGCCAGCAGCCCCCTTCGGCGGGATCCGCAGTTCTTC. Amino acid sequence: CASSPLRRDPQFF.